This passage covers 29 T cell receptor beta chains from one sample sequenced in a study of T cells in Graves' hyperthyroidism and ophthalmopathy. TCR beta CDR3 regions were amplified from RNA. TCR CDR3 underwent first-round RT-PCR with the HTBI primer set. TCRdb re-analysed the multiplex PCR reads in MiXCR, keeping a single row per CDR3 protein. Of a few hundred thousand distinct CDR3 sequences in the sample, approximately 15% were seen once. Material for sequencing was blood. The receptors stem from a woman aged 18-29 years with Graves' hyperthyroidism.

Many counts were recorded for this clonotype. CDR3 in DNA: TGCGCCAGCAGCCAAGGGGAGGGTCTAAACGAGCAGTACTTC. It yields the protein CASSQGEGLNEQYF. V is TRBV4-1 and J is TRBJ2-7; 7 bases are shared with TRBD2. V was pared by 1 base and J by 5 bases, with 5 bases of the junction left unmatched. CDR1 is MGHRA, CDR2 YSYEKL, per germline. There are 14 residues in the CDR3.

This clonotype was seen ten or more times. The chain combines TRBV6-1 with TRBJ2-1; D call uncertain. Trimming removed 5 bases at V and 7 bases at J, with 18 bases between. The CDR3 spans 15 residues. Germline V gives CDR1 MNHNS, CDR2 SASEGT. In nucleotides, the CDR3 is TGTGCCAGCAGTAGGTTAGCCGACCTCCTAAATGAGCAGTTCTTC. It is translated as CASSRLADLLNEQFF.

This clonotype was detected ten times or more. V and J are TRBV11-1 and TRBJ2-1, with 8 bases lining up with TRBD2. Germline V gene data show CDR1 as SGHAT and CDR2 as FQDESV (reference sequence). Trimming cost V 4 bases and J 7 bases; bases outside gene matches: 9. This CDR3 comprises 15 residues. The CDR3 loop is CASSSSRASGNEQFF. The CDR3 DNA is TGTGCCAGCAGCTCCTCGCGGGCTAGCGGGAATGAGCAGTTCTTC.

CDR3 protein: CASSMAEEPWGGYTF. The CDR3 DNA reads as TGTGCCAGTAGTATGGCAGAAGAACCCTGGGGTGGCTACACCTTC. The rearrangement joins TRBV19 to TRBJ1-2; D is unclear. In germline, CDR1 is LNHDA, CDR2 SQIVND (reference sequence). The V gene lost 3 bases and the J gene lost 7 bases, with 18 bases spanning the gap. The length of the CDR3 is 15 residues. The full variable domain, its missing parts supplied by reference TRBV19 and TRBJ1-2, is DGGITQSPKYLFRKEGQNVTLSCEQNLNHDAMYWYRQDPGQGLRLIYYSQIVNDFQKGDIAEGYSVSREKKESFPLTVTSAQKNPTAFYLCASSMAEEPWGGYTFGSGTRLTVV.

With regard to this clonotype: Since the CDR3 does not end with the conserved phenylalanine or tryptophan, this likely comes from a read error. This chain links TRBV12-3 or TRBV12-4 with TRBJ1-1; no firm D call. The CDR3 runs 17 residues. V was clipped by 6 bases and J by 3 bases, with 23 bases between them. CDR3 region: CASRRRSSQGRDTEAFS. The CDR3 nucleotides read TGTGCCAGCAGGAGAAGAAGTTCACAAGGAAGGGACACTGAAGCTTTCTCT.

There are many counts of this clonotype. The CDR3 nucleotides read TGTGCCAGCAGTCCAGGACACGCGGGCACCGGGGAGCTGTTTTTT. This sequence encodes CASSPGHAGTGELFF. The chain links TRBV12-3 or TRBV12-4 to TRBJ2-2, with D perhaps being TRBD1 or TRBD2 (5 bases each). Trimming removed 5 bases from V and 4 bases from J, with 14 bases in between. This CDR3 contains 15 residues.

The chain recombines TRBV13 with TRBJ2-3, with a possible D match to TRBD1 (5 bases). This CDR3 has 16 residues. CDR1 and CDR2 from the germline V gene are PRHDT and FYEKMQ (reference sequence). V lost 5 bases and J lost 0, with 15 bases in between. CDR3 loop: CASSPTQGYSTDTQYF. In DNA form, the CDR3 reads TGTGCCAGCAGCCCGACGCAGGGTTATAGCACAGATACGCAGTATTTT.

A few counts support this clonotype. Just one base apart from a much larger clone, this may be a read error. The chain has TRBV12-3 or TRBV12-4 and TRBJ1-5, with D possibly matching TRBD1 (6 bases). The CDR3 is made up of 15 amino acids. In DNA form, the CDR3 reads TGTGCCAGCAGTTTCATACAGGGTAGCAATCGGCCCCAGCATTTT. This codes for CASSFIQGSNRPQHF.

The chain recombines TRBV20-1 with TRBJ2-4, with D possibly matching TRBD1 (5 bases). From germline, CDR1 is DFQATT and CDR2 SNEGSKA (reference sequence). Trimming left V 1 base short and J 4 bases short, with 14 bases between. The CDR3 runs 15 residues. The DNA of the CDR3 is TGCAGTGCTAGAGCGTCAGGGTTCGGAAAAAACATTCAGTACTTC. Amino acid sequence: CSARASGFGKNIQYF.

This clonotype was seen many times. This CDR3 reads CASSQKPRGPVTEAFF. The CDR3, as DNA: TGTGCCAGCAGCCAAAAACCTAGGGGGCCCGTCACTGAAGCTTTCTTT. V is TRBV3-1 and J is TRBJ1-1, with TRBD1 identical over 7 bases. The CDR3 has 16 amino acids. With 2 bases clipped from V and 4 bases from J, the junction kept 10 bases outside the gene matches. Germline CDR1 and CDR2: LGHDT and YNNKEL (reference sequence).

V gene TRBV12-3 or TRBV12-4 combines with J gene TRBJ1-5, with 7 bases identical to TRBD1. This CDR3 comprises 15 residues. After removal of 6 bases from V and 3 bases from J, the junction contained 8 bases not matched to a gene. The CDR3 protein is CASSTNRGHNQPQHF. CDR3 in DNA: TGTGCCAGCAGCACGAACAGGGGACACAATCAGCCCCAGCATTTT.

The V call is TRBV2, the J call TRBJ2-2; D may be TRBD1 (8 bases). The V gene lost 7 bases and the J gene lost 5 bases, with 17 bases spanning the gap. Germline values: CDR1 SNHLY, CDR2 FYNNEI. This CDR3 has 15 residues. This CDR3 is CASTQEQGGTGELFF. Here the CDR3 DNA reads TGTGCCAGCACCCAGGAACAGGGGGGGACCGGGGAGCTGTTTTTT.

In its sample, this clonotype was seen many times. The chain employs TRBV11-3 and TRBJ2-7; D gene ambiguous. The CDR3 contains 13 residues. V dropped 1 base and J dropped 6 bases, with 10 bases sitting between them. The germline V gene has CDR1 SGHNT and CDR2 YENEEA. The DNA of the CDR3 is TGTGCCAGCAGCTTAGTTCCGAACGGCGAGCAGTACTTC. Translating it yields CASSLVPNGEQYF.

This clonotype was observed at least ten times. V is TRBV20-1 and J is TRBJ2-1, with 9 bases fitting TRBD1. Germline-derived CDR1 and CDR2 are DFQATT and SNEGSKA (reference sequence). The CDR3 contains 15 residues. J gave up 3 bases and V 3 bases, and 6 bases lay outside the gene matches. The CDR3 bases are TGCAGTGCTAGGATTAGGACAGGGGTCTACAATGAGCAGTTCTTC. It translates to CSARIRTGVYNEQFF.

The chain employs TRBV28 and TRBJ2-4; 9 nucleotides match TRBD2. CDR3 size: 18 residues. The germline V gene has CDR1 MDHEN and CDR2 SYDVKM. J gave up 3 bases and V 6 bases, and 15 bases lay outside the gene matches. This CDR3 reads CASRSRASGIIGKNIQYF. In DNA form, the CDR3 reads TGTGCCAGCAGATCTCGGGCTAGCGGGATTATCGGCAAAAACATTCAGTACTTC. The whole variable domain, filled in from reference TRBV28 and TRBJ2-4, reads DVKVTQSSRYLVKRTGEKVFLECVQDMDHENMFWYRQDPGLGLRLIYFSYDVKMKEKGDIPEGYSVSREKKERFSLILESASTNQTSMYLCASRSRASGIIGKNIQYFGAGTRLSVL.

This chain joins TRBV20-1 and TRBJ2-2, with D tentatively TRBD1 or TRBD2 (6 bases each). The CDR3 is made up of 13 amino acids. CDR1 is DFQATT and CDR2 is SNEGSKA in the germline V gene (reference sequence). V dropped 0 bases and J dropped 8 bases, with 10 bases sitting between them. The CDR3 DNA is TGCAGTGCTAGAGATTGGAGGGGGGGGGAGCTGTTTTTT. Residues: CSARDWRGGELFF.

V and J are TRBV6-1 and TRBJ1-1; weak D call: TRBD1 (6 bases). The length of the CDR3 is 15 residues. V dropped 2 bases and J dropped 1 base, with 11 bases sitting between them. Germline-derived CDR1 and CDR2 are MNHNS and SASEGT. This chain's CDR3 is CASSEIQGGNTEAFF. The CDR3 coding sequence is TGTGCCAGCAGTGAAATACAGGGAGGGAACACTGAAGCTTTCTTT.

The chain carries TRBV28 and TRBJ2-6; 9 positions match TRBD2. V shed 9 bases and J 0 bases; nucleotides not matched to a gene: 6. This CDR3 comprises 16 residues. The germline CDR1 and CDR2 sequences are MDHEN and SYDVKM. CDR3 DNA: TGTGCCAGTGTAGCGGGAGAGCTCTCTGGGGCCAACGTCCTGACTTTC. Translating gives CASVAGELSGANVLTF.

This clonotype has a handful of counts. The genes are TRBV20-1 and TRBJ1-1; 7 bases line up with TRBD1. This CDR3 spans 14 amino acids. CDR1 DFQATT and CDR2 SNEGSKA come from the germline V gene (reference sequence). Unmatched junction bases numbered 6, after V lost 0 bases and J lost 5 bases. CDR3 coding DNA: TGCAGTGCTAGAGATCGACAGGGAAGGACTGAAGCTTTCTTT. Protein product: CSARDRQGRTEAFF.

The chain couples TRBV20-1 to TRBJ1-1, with a possible D match to TRBD1 (6 bases). From germline, CDR1 is DFQATT and CDR2 SNEGSKA (reference sequence). The CDR3 has 15 residues. Trimming left V 1 base short and J 1 base short, with 13 bases between. The chain's CDR3 is CSARVGGVQNTEAFF. Here the CDR3 DNA reads TGCAGTGCTAGAGTAGGGGGGGTGCAGAACACTGAAGCTTTCTTT.

In this sample, this clonotype turned up a few times. The genes are TRBV24-1 and TRBJ1-2, with 7 bases identical to TRBD1. The germline V gene encodes CDR1 KGHDR and CDR2 SFDVKD. The length of the CDR3 is 17 residues. Unmatched junction bases numbered 15, after V lost 5 bases and J lost 4 bases. CDR3 residues: CATSGPDRNLQSYGYTF. Here the CDR3 DNA reads TGTGCCACCAGTGGGCCGGACAGGAACCTCCAATCCTATGGCTACACCTTC.

In its sample, this clonotype was seen many times. V and J are TRBV20-1 and TRBJ2-5, with 7 bases lining up with TRBD2. The germline V gene encodes CDR1 DFQATT and CDR2 SNEGSKA (reference sequence). This CDR3 spans 13 amino acids. V trimming: 3 bases; J trimming: 0 bases; junction bases outside the gene matches: 1. The CDR3 sequence: CSASGLDQETQYF. CDR3 nucleotide sequence: TGCAGTGCTAGCGGACTAGACCAAGAGACCCAGTACTTC.

The chain combines TRBV24-1 with TRBJ2-5, with D unresolved. Germline values: CDR1 KGHDR, CDR2 SFDVKD. V shed 11 bases and J shed 5 bases, with 17 bases lying between them. CDR3 length: 13 residues. The chain's CDR3 is CAIEEDCWETQYF. The CDR3 DNA reads as TGTGCCATAGAAGAGGATTGCTGGGAGACCCAGTACTTC.

This clonotype was picked up many times. The V and J genes are TRBV20-1 and TRBJ2-7, with TRBD2 as a possible D gene (6 bases). The germline gives CDR1 DFQATT, CDR2 SNEGSKA (reference sequence). V lost 0 bases, J lost 2 bases, and 17 bases lay in between. The CDR3 is made up of 16 amino acids. Written as DNA, the CDR3 is TGCAGTGCTAGAGAGCATTCCGGGACTCCAACCTACGAGCAGTACTTC. The encoded protein is CSAREHSGTPTYEQYF.

In regard to this clonotype: This may arise from a read error, as a much more abundant clone is one base away. The rearrangement joins TRBV12-3 or TRBV12-4 to TRBJ1-4; D not certain. The length of the CDR3 is 15 residues. The V end lost 6 bases, the J end lost 4 bases, and 15 bases lay between the germline ends. The CDR3 is CASSREAELNEKLFF. CDR3 DNA sequence: TGTGCCAGCAGCAGAGAGGCGGAACTTAATGAAAAACTGTTTTTT.

The chain employs TRBV7-2 and TRBJ1-1; D possibly corresponds to TRBD1 (5 bases). The germline gives CDR1 SGHTA, CDR2 FQGNSA. Trimming left V 5 bases short and J 4 bases short, with 11 bases between. The CDR3 runs to 13 residues. CDR3: CASSARDGTEAFF. As DNA, the CDR3 is TGTGCCAGCAGCGCCAGGGACGGCACTGAAGCTTTCTTT.

The chain employs TRBV6-2 or TRBV6-3 and TRBJ2-3; 11 nucleotides agree with TRBD2. The CDR3 has 16 residues. Trimming removed 6 bases from V and 3 bases from J; junction bases left unmatched: 8. Germline-derived CDR1 and CDR2 are MNHEY and SVGEGT. CDR3: CASSLPLAGGTDTQYF. CDR3 sequence (DNA): TGTGCCAGCAGCCTGCCCCTAGCGGGGGGAACAGATACGCAGTATTTT.

In this sample, this clonotype turned up many times. This sequence joins TRBV28 and TRBJ2-1; tentative D call: TRBD1 (7 bases). V was clipped by 5 bases and J by 6 bases, with 17 bases between them. Germline lookup yields CDR1 MDHEN and CDR2 SYDVKM. The length of the CDR3 is 15 residues. This CDR3 reads CASSLTGVGSNEQFF. The DNA of the CDR3 is TGTGCCAGCAGTCTTACAGGGGTCGGGAGCAATGAGCAGTTCTTC.

This clonotype appeared a few times. The chain has TRBV24-1 and TRBJ2-1; TRBD2 matches at 9 bases. CDR3 length equals 20 residues. Trimming took 4 bases from V and 0 from J; bases not matched to a gene: 15. Germline V CDR1 and CDR2: KGHDR, SFDVKD. CDR3 in DNA: TGTGCCACCAGTGACTTAATTAGCGGGGGCCTATCTAACTCCTACAATGAGCAGTTCTTC. As protein: CATSDLISGGLSNSYNEQFF.